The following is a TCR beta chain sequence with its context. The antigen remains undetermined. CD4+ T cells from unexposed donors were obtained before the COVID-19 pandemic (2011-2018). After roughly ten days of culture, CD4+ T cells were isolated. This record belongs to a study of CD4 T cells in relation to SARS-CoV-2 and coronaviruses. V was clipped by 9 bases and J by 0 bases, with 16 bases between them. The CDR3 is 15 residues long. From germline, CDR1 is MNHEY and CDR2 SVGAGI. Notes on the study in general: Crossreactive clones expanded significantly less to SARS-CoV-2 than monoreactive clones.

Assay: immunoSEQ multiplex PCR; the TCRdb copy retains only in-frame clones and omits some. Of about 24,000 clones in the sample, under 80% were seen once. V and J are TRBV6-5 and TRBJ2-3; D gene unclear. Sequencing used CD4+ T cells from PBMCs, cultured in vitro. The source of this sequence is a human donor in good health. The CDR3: CASIPRNPSTDTQYF. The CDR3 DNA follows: TGTGCCAGTATACCAAGGAACCCTAGCACAGATACGCAGTATTTT.